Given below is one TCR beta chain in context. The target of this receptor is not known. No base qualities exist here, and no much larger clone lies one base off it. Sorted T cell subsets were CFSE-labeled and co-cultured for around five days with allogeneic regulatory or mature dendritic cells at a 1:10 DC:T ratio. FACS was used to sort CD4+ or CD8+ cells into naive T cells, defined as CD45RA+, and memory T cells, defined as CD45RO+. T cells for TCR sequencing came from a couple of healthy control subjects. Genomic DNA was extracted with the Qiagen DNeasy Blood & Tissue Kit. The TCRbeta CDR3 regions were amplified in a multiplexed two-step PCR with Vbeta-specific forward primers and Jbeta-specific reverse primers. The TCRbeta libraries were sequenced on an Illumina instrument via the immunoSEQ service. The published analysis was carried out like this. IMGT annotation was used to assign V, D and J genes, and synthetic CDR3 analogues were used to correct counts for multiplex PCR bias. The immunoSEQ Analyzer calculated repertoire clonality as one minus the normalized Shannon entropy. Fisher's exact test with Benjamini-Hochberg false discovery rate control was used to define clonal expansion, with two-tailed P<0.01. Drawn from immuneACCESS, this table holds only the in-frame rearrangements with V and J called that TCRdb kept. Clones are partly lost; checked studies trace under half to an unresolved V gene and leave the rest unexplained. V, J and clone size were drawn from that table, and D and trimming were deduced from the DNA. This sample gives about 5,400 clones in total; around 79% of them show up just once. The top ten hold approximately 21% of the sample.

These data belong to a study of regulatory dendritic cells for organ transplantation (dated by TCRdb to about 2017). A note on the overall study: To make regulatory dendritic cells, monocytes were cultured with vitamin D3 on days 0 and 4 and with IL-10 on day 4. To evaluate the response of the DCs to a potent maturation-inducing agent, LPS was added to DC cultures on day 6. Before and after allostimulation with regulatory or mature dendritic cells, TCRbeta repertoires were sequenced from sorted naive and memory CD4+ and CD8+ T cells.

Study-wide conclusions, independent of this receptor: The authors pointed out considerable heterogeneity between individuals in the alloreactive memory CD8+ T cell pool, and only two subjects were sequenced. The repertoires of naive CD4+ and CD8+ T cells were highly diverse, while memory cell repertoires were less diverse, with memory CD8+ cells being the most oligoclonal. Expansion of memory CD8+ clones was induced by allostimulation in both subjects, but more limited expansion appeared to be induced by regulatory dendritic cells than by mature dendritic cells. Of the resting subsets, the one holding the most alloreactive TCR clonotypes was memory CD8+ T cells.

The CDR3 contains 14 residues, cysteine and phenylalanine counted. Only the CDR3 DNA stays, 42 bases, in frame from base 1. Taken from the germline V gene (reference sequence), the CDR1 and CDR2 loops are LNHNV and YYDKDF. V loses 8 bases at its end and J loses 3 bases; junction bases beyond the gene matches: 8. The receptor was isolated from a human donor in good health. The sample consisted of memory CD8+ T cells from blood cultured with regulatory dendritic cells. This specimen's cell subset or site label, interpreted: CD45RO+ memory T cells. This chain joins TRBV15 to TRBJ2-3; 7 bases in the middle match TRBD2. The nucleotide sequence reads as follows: TGTGCCACCGAGTCCCAGCGGGGTACAGATACGCAGTATTTT. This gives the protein CATESQRGTDTQYF.